The T cell receptor beta chain under discussion was sequenced for a study of shared clonotypes between healthy human individuals (dated by TCRdb to the early 2020s). For context, the study as a whole: The cohort included a few men and a couple of women between 18 and 49 years of age. For each donor, CD4 naive and CD4 memory were each given three plates, CD8 naive was given two plates, and CD8 memory was given one plate. The study deeply sequenced blood TCR repertoires of about 5 healthy adults to estimate repertoire size and the extent of clonotype sharing between individuals. To increase sequencing depth and limit assay-specific biases, different laboratories used diverse techniques to prepare libraries and sequence TCR repertoires. Leukapheresis yielded between about 0.85 and 9 billion PBMCs per donor.

Donors were healthy HIV-negative adults with no recently reported acute infections or vaccinations. Only Caucasian adults living in Nashville, Tennessee, USA were represented among the donors. CD4+ T cells were enriched through magnetic negative selection, after which naive cells were positively selected on CD45RA and the remaining negative fraction served as the memory subset. Blood was collected by leukapheresis, and PBMCs were isolated by Ficoll-Histopaque density gradient centrifugation and then cryopreserved in liquid nitrogen vapor phase. Analytical flow cytometry was used to check the purity and quantity of each magnetically sorted T cell population. Each sorted fraction had its genomic DNA isolated and then quantified by UV absorbance on a Nanodrop 2000c. Remarks on this clone: The antigen it recognizes is unknown. Per-nucleotide qualities are absent, and no much larger clonotype sits a single base away.

TCR CDR3 regions were amplified from genomic DNA by multiplex PCR using the deep immunoSEQ assay. For each cell subset, the extracted genomic DNA was distributed evenly across all wells of several immunoSEQ 96-well plates, and each plate served as one replicate. For sorted subsets, each replicate PCR was loaded with 200 ng genomic DNA, equivalent to approximately 33,000 T cell genomes. Purified libraries were quantified with a Qubit 3.0 fluorometer, sized on a Bioanalyzer 2100, and re-quantified with the KAPA Library Quantification kit. Every immunoSEQ 96-well plate was sequenced on a dedicated single-read 150-cycle Illumina NextSeq 550 flow cell. Concerning the study's data processing: The immunoSEQ output contained only junctional sequences without quality scores, so filtering could not match that applied to full-length reads. Sequences were annotated with PyIR, a Python wrapper for IgBLAST v1.9, and V/J genes and CDR3 were assigned using IMGT germline references. Reads with weak V/J assignments (E-value above 1e-6), missing CDR3, stop codons, out-of-frame junctions, or ambiguous translated residues were removed. V3J clonotypes were defined by identical inferred V gene, J gene, and CDR3 amino acid sequence. To compute the percentage overlap between repertoires, the number of shared unique clonotypes was divided by the size of the smaller repertoire. Richness of each repertoire was evaluated using RTK rarefaction, the Chao1 estimator, and Recon v2.1 estimates of unobserved clonotypes. Generation probabilities for all TCRbeta clonotypes obtained by the gDNA method from several donors were computed using OLGA. TCRdb took over this immuneACCESS table, retaining in-frame rearrangements with V and J assigned. Such tables are incomplete; in checked studies, under half of the missing clones stem from an unresolved V gene, and the remainder is unexplained. V and J calls and clone size are those listed in that table; D and trimming were worked out from the DNA. The sample yields about 2.3 million clones; 93% were counted once. In total, the top ten clones hold around 0.4% of the sample.

The paper as a whole reports these results and caveats: Sharing across a few donors was observed for approximately 5% of naive CD4, over 3% of naive CD8, about 2.3% of memory CD4, and about 0.4% of memory CD8 clonotypes. Compared with non-shared clonotypes, the clonotypes found in all four sorted-subset donors had higher generation probabilities. Naive subsets generally had larger estimated clonotype richness than memory subsets. Rarefaction of sorted-subset datasets indicated incomplete sequencing despite the large sequencing depth. Based on pairwise subsampling, the degree of clonotype sharing among donors was expected to be affected by sequencing depth. Only blood was sampled, and tissue TCR repertoires likely differ from those in blood. The genetic and exposure-history diversity represented was limited by the small number of donors.

Sequencing input: naive CD4+ T cells from PBMCs. Taken with the paper, the label for cell subset or site translates to: CD45RA+ positively selected. The clonotype originates from a man younger than 35 in good health. Some clones in this sample may be carry-over from other donors' samples.

The DNA sequence is TGCGCCAGCAGCTTGGACAGTCCCTACAATGAGCAGTTCTTC. This is translated as CASSLDSPYNEQFF. The chain was built from TRBV5-1 and TRBJ2-1; the D gene is not confidently resolved. V is clipped by 0 bases and J by 2 bases, and the sequence between their germline boundaries is 6 bases long. Per the germline V gene, SGHRS is the CDR1 and YFSETQ is the CDR2. The CDR3, cysteine through phenylalanine, is 14 amino acids long. The sequence is cut down to CDR3 DNA, 42 bases in frame from base 1. Reference TRBV5-1 and TRBJ2-1 proteins supply the regions before and after the CDR3; the full variable domain is: KAGVTQTPRYLIKTRGQQVTLSCSPISGHRSVSWYQQTPGQGLQFLFEYFSETQRNKGNFPGRFSGRQFSNSRSEMNVSTLELGDSALYLCASSLDSPYNEQFFGPGTRLTVL.